This is a list of T cell receptor beta chains from one sample in a study of patients and donors after allogeneic stem cell transplantation. TCRdb reanalysed the RT-PCR reads using MiXCR and keeps one entry per CDR3 protein. The data contain more than 850,000 distinct CDR3 sequences, more than 15% of them singletons. The sequencing sample was made of blood, either unsorted or a sorted T cell fraction (not recorded which). The source is a human donor who was either an allogeneic HSCT recipient or a stem cell or donor lymphocyte infusion donor (not recorded which). It is not recorded whose cells these are; they may come from a transplant donor. Each CDR3 is given without its conserved first and last residue. D genes are given only for firm matches. Expanded clones are given a class, and other clones once, few, many or no size at all.

V	D	size	CDR3
TRBV20-1	TRBD1	.	SANFVYRDRGGTDTQY
TRBV13	TRBD1	.	ASSYIQGGKEKLF
TRBV28	TRBD2	few	ASSLDSGRASAPY
TRBV10-3	TRBD2	few	AISTTSGLPYNEQF
TRBV10-3	TRBD1	.	AISETGASSGANVLT
TRBV7-8	TRBD2	.	ASSNGAGGKNIQY
TRBV29-1	.	many	SVEDWGETQY
TRBV15	TRBD1	.	ATSQGQGQETQY
TRBV12-3/TRBV12-4	.	few	ASSFVGIGNTIY
TRBV7-9	.	.	ASSFIRTARHEKLF
TRBV11-2	.	.	ASTDRALSYNEQF
TRBV20-1	TRBD2	few	SAIAGGGYNEQF
TRBV5-6	TRBD1	.	ASSFAGQGSYEQY
TRBV9	.	.	ASSVVGSNTGELF
TRBV6-1	.	.	ASSERMAGPSYNEQF
TRBV7-9	TRBD2	.	ASSPLDSGRAILT
TRBV10-3	TRBD2	.	AIRTSGKGNEQF
TRBV5-1	.	.	ASSPSGVHYEQY
TRBV5-4	TRBD1	.	ASSRPGQPYNEQF
TRBV4-1	TRBD2	.	ASSHGLAGGEQY
TRBV6-6	.	once	ASSEGVSQY
TRBV18	.	.	ASSPQNNQPQH
TRBV11-3	TRBD2	.	ASSYSAGLQF
TRBV3-1	TRBD1	.	ASRLDRVVLGYT
TRBV7-2	.	many	ASSSSSSRQETQY
TRBV4-3	.	.	ASSQPRLGDTGELF
TRBV4-1	TRBD1	.	ASSQGTGATEAF
TRBV7-7	.	.	ASSLAGGKNNEQF
TRBV7-8	TRBD1	few	ASSLGQGVVETQY
TRBV2	.	few	ASRFRDFPGEQF
TRBV18	.	.	ASSEKNTEAF
TRBV7-2	.	.	ASSPRRGNNEQF
TRBV24-1	.	few	ATSDSGRKSSGNTIY
TRBV18	TRBD2	few	ASSPGGADRANVLT
TRBV12-3/TRBV12-4	TRBD1	few	ASTFSRDRATGELF
TRBV12-3/TRBV12-4	TRBD1	few	ASTLGQSTDTQY
TRBV12-3/TRBV12-4	.	many	ASSLANFDEKLF
TRBV29-1	TRBD1	.	SVHVGTGAYEQY
TRBV20-1	TRBD2	.	SAILAGGGTDTQY
TRBV12-3/TRBV12-4	TRBD1	.	ASSSQGANNNSPLH
TRBV9	.	few	ASSVLGKNTGELF